Included here is one T cell receptor (beta chain) sequence, with context. This CDR3 region has 12 residues. Between the trimmed V and J ends, which lost 3 bases and 9 bases, there was a span of 8 bases. Looked up from germline, CDR1 is LNHDA and CDR2 is SQIVND (reference sequence). The sample originates from a study of shared clonotypes between healthy human individuals. Libraries were prepared by immunoSEQ multiplex PCR; TCRdb keeps only in-frame clonotypes and omits some of them. The table shows 2 million to 3 million clones, with 90% to 95% occurring only once. The rearrangement uses TRBV19 and TRBJ2-2; D gene unclear. The receptor comes from a man between 18 and 29 years old in good health. Some clones in this sample may be carry-over from other donors' samples. Sequencing was performed on naive CD4+ T cells from PBMCs. Subset reported: CD45RA+ positively selected. The CDR3 loop reads CASSMVNRELFF. CDR3 in DNA: TGTGCCAGTAGTATGGTAAACAGGGAGCTGTTTTTT.